A selection of T cell receptor beta chains follows, all from one sample in a study of lymphopenia after photon versus proton radiotherapy. TCRdb's copy holds only in-frame clones and misses some; the assay was immunoSEQ multiplex PCR. This sample has under 35,000 clones, with 80% to 90% found just once. The sequenced sample was peripheral blood, obtained from a patient treated with proton-based radiotherapy. These receptors all come from a woman between 70 and 85 years old with pancreatic cancer. Some clones in this sample may be carry-over from other donors' samples. Each CDR3 is given with its conserved first and last residue. The D gene is left open where the match is weak. Size values are once, few and many counts, or a class for expanded clones, and some rows have none.

cdr3_length | clone_size | j_call | v_call | d_call | cdr3_aa | cdr3_nt
14 | NA | TRBJ2-2 | TRBV7-9 | NA | CASSPSENTGELFF | TGTGCCAGCAGCCCCTCAGAGAACACCGGGGAGCTGTTTTTT
14 | NA | TRBJ2-7 | TRBV25-1 | NA | CASSLAGQTYEQYF | TGTGCCAGCAGTCTCGCGGGACAGACCTACGAGCAGTACTTC
14 | NA | TRBJ2-5 | TRBV7-9 | TRBD1 | CASSATRGQETQYF | TGTGCCAGCAGCGCCACCAGGGGGCAAGAGACCCAGTACTTC
16 | NA | TRBJ2-2 | TRBV7-2 | TRBD2 | CASSLELAPNTGELFF | TGTGCCAGCAGCTTAGAACTAGCGCCAAACACCGGGGAGCTGTTTTTT
16 | NA | TRBJ1-3 | TRBV19 | TRBD1 | CASSTGTGGSGNTIYF | TGTGCCAGTAGTACCGGGACAGGGGGCTCTGGAAACACCATATATTTT
16 | NA | TRBJ2-1 | TRBV4-1 | NA | CASSQGRTRQSREQFF | TGCGCCAGCAGCCAAGGCCGCACTCGGCAATCGCGTGAGCAGTTCTTC
14 | NA | TRBJ2-3 | TRBV2 | NA | CASSDIVDTDTQYF | TGTGCCAGCAGTGATATAGTGGACACAGATACGCAGTATTTT
13 | NA | TRBJ2-3 | TRBV7-2 | NA | CASSRPSTDTQYF | TGTGCCAGCAGCCGACCTAGCACAGATACGCAGTATTTT
13 | NA | TRBJ1-2 | TRBV19 | NA | CASSISFSDGYTF | TGTGCCAGTAGTATCTCTTTCAGTGATGGCTACACCTTC
18 | NA | TRBJ1-2 | TRBV28 | TRBD1 | CASSLYPSGQGASYGYTF | TGTGCCAGCAGTTTATACCCCTCCGGACAGGGGGCCAGCTATGGCTACACCTTC
14 | NA | TRBJ2-6 | TRBV30 | NA | CAWSPGSGANVLTF | TGTGCCTGGAGTCCCGGGTCTGGGGCCAACGTCCTGACTTTC
11 | NA | TRBJ2-7 | TRBV29-1 | TRBD1 | CSVGQGHEQYF | TGCAGCGTTGGACAGGGCCACGAGCAGTACTTC
15 | NA | TRBJ2-2 | TRBV5-1 | NA | CASSTYRVGTGELFF | TGCGCCAGCAGCACGTACAGGGTGGGCACCGGGGAGCTGTTTTTT
18 | NA | TRBJ2-6 | TRBV19 | NA | CASSIGGLTLSGANVLTF | TGTGCCAGTAGTATAGGGGGTCTCACCCTCTCTGGGGCCAACGTCCTGACTTTC
14 | NA | TRBJ2-5 | TRBV5-1 | NA | CASSSHGGAETQYF | TGCGCCAGCAGCTCCCATGGGGGGGCTGAGACCCAGTACTTC
14 | NA | TRBJ1-2 | TRBV7-2 | TRBD1 | CASSFSRQGYGYTF | TGTGCCAGCAGCTTTAGCAGACAGGGATATGGCTACACCTTC
16 | NA | TRBJ2-5 | TRBV5-4 | TRBD2 | CASSVGSSGSGETQYF | TGTGCCAGCAGCGTTGGGTCAAGCGGGAGCGGTGAGACCCAGTACTTC
15 | NA | TRBJ2-3 | TRBV7-2 | TRBD2 | CASRPGTTRTDTQYF | TGTGCCAGCCGCCCCGGGACTACCCGCACAGATACGCAGTATTTT
14 | NA | TRBJ2-1 | TRBV30 | NA | CAWSPWDSNNEQFF | TGTGCCTGGAGTCCCTGGGACTCCAACAATGAGCAGTTCTTC
15 | NA | TRBJ2-6 | TRBV11-2 | NA | CASSLSSAGANVLTF | TGTGCCAGCAGCTTATCCTCAGCGGGGGCCAACGTCCTGACTTTC
15 | NA | TRBJ2-3 | TRBV30 | NA | CAWRGAASRTDTQYF | TGTGCCTGGAGGGGTGCGGCCTCTCGCACAGATACGCAGTATTTT
12 | once | TRBJ2-3 | TRBV27 | NA | CASSSSGNTQYF | TGTGCCAGCAGTTCTTCTGGGAATACGCAGTATTTT
15 | NA | TRBJ2-5 | TRBV11-2 | NA | CASSLGDRREETQYF | TGTGCCAGCAGCTTAGGAGATCGCAGGGAGGAGACCCAGTACTTC
14 | NA | TRBJ1-3 | TRBV6-1 | NA | CASSEANVRGAIYF | TGTGCCAGCAGTGAAGCCAACGTAAGGGGCGCCATATATTTT
14 | once | TRBJ2-1 | TRBV6-6 | TRBD1 | CASSCTTGGCEQFF | TGTGCCAGCAGTTGCACGACAGGGGGCTGTGAGCAGTTCTTC
15 | NA | TRBJ2-7 | TRBV27 | NA | CASSLWLQGNYEQYF | TGTGCCAGCAGTTTATGGCTTCAGGGGAACTACGAGCAGTACTTC
15 | NA | TRBJ1-2 | TRBV6-5 | TRBD1 | CASTSTGAFNYGYTF | TGTGCCAGCACCTCGACAGGGGCGTTTAACTATGGCTACACCTTC
16 | NA | TRBJ1-4 | TRBV7-2 | TRBD1 | CASSEETGALFEKLFF | TGTGCCAGCAGCGAGGAGACAGGGGCATTGTTTGAAAAACTGTTTTTT
15 | NA | TRBJ2-3 | TRBV5-1 | TRBD1 | CASSPTGQGPDTQYF | TGCGCCAGCAGCCCAACGGGACAGGGCCCAGATACGCAGTATTTT
14 | NA | TRBJ2-1 | TRBV5-1 | TRBD2 | CASRASSGVNEQFF | TGCGCCAGCAGAGCGTCTAGCGGAGTCAATGAGCAGTTCTTC
16 | NA | TRBJ2-4 | TRBV27 | NA | CASSLFPGIAKNIQYF | TGTGCCAGCAGTTTATTCCCGGGGATAGCCAAAAACATTCAGTACTTC
16 | NA | TRBJ2-5 | TRBV28 | TRBD2 | CASSGQLAGGLETQYF | TGTGCCAGCAGTGGACAACTAGCGGGAGGGTTGGAGACCCAGTACTTC
14 | NA | TRBJ2-7 | TRBV19 | NA | CASSQDFNSYEQYF | TGTGCCAGTAGTCAGGACTTTAACTCCTACGAGCAGTACTTC
17 | once | TRBJ2-2 | TRBV19 | NA | CASSIGGLTFLTGELFF | TGTGCCAGTAGTATAGGAGGCCTCACGTTTTTGACCGGGGAGCTGTTTTTT
14 | NA | TRBJ1-1 | TRBV10-3 | TRBD1 | CAITPGQGNTEAFF | TGTGCCATCACCCCAGGACAGGGGAACACTGAAGCTTTCTTT
13 | NA | TRBJ2-1 | TRBV27 | NA | CASSNRLYNEQFF | TGTGCCAGCAGTAACCGGCTCTACAATGAGCAGTTCTTC
15 | NA | TRBJ2-1 | TRBV27 | TRBD2 | CASSTGTSLANEQFF | TGTGCCAGCAGTACCGGGACTAGTCTCGCCAATGAGCAGTTCTTC
18 | NA | TRBJ2-1 | TRBV11-2 | TRBD2 | CASSSVSRGLAPYNEQFF | TGTGCCAGCAGTTCGGTAAGTCGAGGACTAGCGCCTTACAATGAGCAGTTCTTC